One sample yielded the 15 T cell receptor beta chains listed below, sequenced in a study of T cell responses to AZD1222 COVID-19 vaccine. Generated by immunoSEQ multiplex PCR, the TCRdb table keeps only in-frame clones and is missing some. In the table there are 130,000 or so clones, roughly 93% of which are singletons. Source: peripheral blood, taken on day 0 of AZD1222 vaccination. These receptors came from an adult in good health.

Concerning this clone itself: The junction departs from the called germline gene at one end, perhaps through a read error. This rearrangement joins TRBV12-5 to TRBJ1-4, with unresolved D. CDR3 length: 13 residues. CDR1 LGHNT and CDR2 FRNRAP come from the germline V gene. CDR3 amino acids: CASGLVLNGKLFF. CDR3 coding DNA: TGTGCTAGTGGTTTGGTTCTCAATGGAAAACTGTTTTTT.

This sequence joins TRBV7-8 and TRBJ1-2; 9 bases line up with TRBD1. Germline-derived CDR1 and CDR2 are SGHVS and FQNEAQ. V lost 5 bases and J lost 5; bases outside the gene matches: 6. CDR3 length equals 14 residues. This CDR3 reads CASSLQGAEYGYTF. Written as DNA, the CDR3 is TGTGCCAGCAGCCTACAGGGGGCCGAGTATGGCTACACCTTC.

V and J are TRBV25-1 and TRBJ2-2; 9 nucleotides match TRBD1. The CDR3 extends over 17 amino acids. With V trimmed by 1 base and J by 3 bases, 6 bases remained unmatched. Germline-derived CDR1 and CDR2 are MGHDK and SYGVNS. The CDR3 nucleotides read TGTGCCAGCAGTGAATTAGGGAGGGACAGGGACACCGGGGAGCTGTTTTTT. Translated: CASSELGRDRDTGELFF.

This chain uses TRBV2 with TRBJ1-5; D not resolved. The germline V gene encodes CDR1 SNHLY and CDR2 FYNNEI. The ends were cut back, 1 base at V and 0 bases at J, with 13 bases in the middle. This CDR3 spans 17 amino acids. This CDR3 is CASSEGYGSHSNQPQHF. The CDR3 coding sequence is TGTGCCAGCAGTGAAGGGTACGGGTCCCATAGCAATCAGCCCCAGCATTTT.

The CDR3 nucleotides read TGCGCCAGCAGCCACAGGGGCGTTGGCACTGAAGCTTTCTTT. Translation: CASSHRGVGTEAFF. The rearrangement uses TRBV5-1 and TRBJ1-1, with 7 bases matching TRBD1. The J segment lost 4 bases and the V segment lost 4 bases, leaving 7 bases of the junction unmatched. CDR1 and CDR2 from the germline V gene are SGHRS and YFSETQ. The CDR3 has 14 residues.

The chain recombines TRBV6-2 or TRBV6-3 with TRBJ1-5; D ambiguous. Germline CDR1 and CDR2: MNHEY and SVGEGT. CDR3 length: 18 amino acids. Deletions cut 2 bases from V and 0 bases from J, with 17 bases between. The CDR3 loop reads CASSYGRTAAYSNQPQHF. The DNA for the CDR3 is TGTGCCAGCAGTTACGGACGGACGGCGGCGTATAGCAATCAGCCCCAGCATTTT.

V and J are TRBV7-8 and TRBJ2-5, with 7 bases lining up with TRBD1. The V and J ends lost 2 bases and 5 bases, in that order; junction bases with no gene match: 5. The CDR3 covers 14 residues. Germline-derived CDR1 and CDR2 are SGHVS and FQNEAQ. This chain's CDR3 is CASSLSGRGETQYF. The CDR3 DNA is TGTGCCAGCAGCTTATCCGGCAGGGGGGAGACCCAGTACTTC.

This rearrangement joins TRBV24-1 to TRBJ1-2; 11 bases are a match to TRBD1. There are 15 residues in the CDR3. V trimming: 3 bases; J trimming: 8 bases; junction bases outside the gene matches: 7. Looked up from germline, CDR1 is KGHDR and CDR2 is SFDVKD. In DNA form, the CDR3 reads TGTGCCACCAGTGATATAGGACAGGGGGCGCCAGGCTACACCTTC. It is translated as CATSDIGQGAPGYTF.

V usage is TRBV21-1 and J usage is TRBJ2-2; TRBD1 is the table's D call, not checked against the DNA. TRBV21-1 is reported as a pseudogene. The CDR3 has 14 residues. Here the CDR3 reads CAPSQGEWTGELFF. The CDR3 DNA sequence: TGTGCCCCATCGCAAGGGGAATGGACCGGGGAGCTGTTTTTT.

V usage is TRBV24-1 and J usage is TRBJ2-5; the D gene is possibly TRBD1 (6 bases). Germline V gene data show CDR1 as KGHDR and CDR2 as SFDVKD. The CDR3 is 17 amino acids. Trimming stripped 4 bases from V and 2 bases from J, with 19 bases between. For the CDR3, the DNA is TGTGCCACCAGTGACCCAGGGACACCCGAGGGTCAAGAGACCCAGTACTTC. As protein: CATSDPGTPEGQETQYF.

V usage is TRBV5-1 and J usage is TRBJ2-6; D is unclear. The CDR3 has 16 amino acids. V dropped 1 base and J dropped 0 bases, with 8 bases sitting between them. Germline-derived CDR1 and CDR2 are SGHRS and YFSETQ. The CDR3 region is CASSLRPSSGANVLTF. As DNA, the CDR3 is TGCGCCAGCAGCTTGAGGCCGAGCTCTGGGGCCAACGTCCTGACTTTC.

This chain uses TRBV5-3 with TRBJ1-4; D uncertain. TRBV5-3 is designated an ORF whose function remains uncertain. The CDR3 has 17 residues. V was shortened by 2 bases and J by 0 bases, with 14 bases between the two germline ends. The CDR3 is CARSFPGRNATNEKLFF. CDR3 nucleotide sequence: TGTGCCAGAAGCTTTCCCGGCAGAAATGCAACTAATGAAAAACTGTTTTTT.

V and J are TRBV2 and TRBJ2-4; TRBD2 might be the D (6 bases). V was clipped by 7 bases and J by 0 bases, with 13 bases between them. The CDR3 is 15 residues long. CDR1 and CDR2 from the germline V gene are SNHLY and FYNNEI. The CDR3: CASTMGGLAKNIQYF. CDR3 nucleotide sequence: TGTGCCAGCACCATGGGGGGATTAGCCAAAAACATTCAGTACTTC.

The rearrangement joins TRBV5-5 to TRBJ2-7, with D perhaps TRBD1 (6 bases). The ends were cut back, 4 bases at V and 2 bases at J, with 16 bases in the middle. The CDR3 consists of 15 residues. Germline CDR1 is SGHKS and CDR2 is YYEKEE (reference sequence). CDR3 nucleotide sequence: TGTGCCAGCAGCCCCCCCGGGACAACTGCCTACGAGCAGTACTTC. Its translation is CASSPPGTTAYEQYF.

CDR3 amino acids: CASSMVAANTGELFF. CDR3 coding DNA: TGTGCCAGTAGTATGGTAGCGGCAAACACCGGGGAGCTGTTTTTT. The J gene is TRBJ2-2, the V gene TRBV19, with a tentative D call TRBD2 (6 bases). This CDR3 is 15 amino acids long. V was pared by 3 bases and J by 2 bases, with 10 bases between. Germline V lookup: CDR1 LNHDA, CDR2 SQIVND (reference sequence).